The clone carrying this T cell receptor beta chain has only a few counts. This sample was included in a study of cytomegalovirus exposure and HLA in healthy donors. Primers: 60 Vbeta forward and 13 Jbeta reverse. Produced via immunoSEQ multiplex PCR; TCRdb's table is partial and in-frame only. This repertoire shows 120,000 to 150,000 clones, approximately 80% found once; its top ten account for about 6.6%. V was clipped by 7 bases and J by 1 base; unmatched bases: 3. The CDR3 covers 12 residues. From germline, CDR1 is SQVTM and CDR2 ANQGSEA. The sequencing sample was made of PBMCs. The receptor was isolated from a woman in her thirties or forties in good health and CMV-seropositive. The V gene is TRBV29-1, the J gene TRBJ1-1; TRBD1 matches at 7 bases. CDR3 in amino acids: CSARDRNTEAFF. The DNA for the CDR3 is TGCAGCGCACGGGACAGGAACACTGAAGCTTTCTTT.